This T cell receptor (beta chain) was obtained from a study of read filtering for tumor transcriptome and immune sequencing. Study-wide context: Patients were some 16 male and approximately 15 female, mean age around 67 years, range 47 to 80.

At the time of active disease, bone marrow was collected from every patient. In its sample, this clonotype was seen many times. What it binds is unknown. Findings of the study overall: The CD138-negative fraction was mixed bone marrow immune cells, not pure T cells. Single-read clonotypes: roughly 81% of IR-seq clonotypes (approximately 3.7% of reads), more than 70% of RNA-seq clonotypes (around 45% of reads).

From roughly 390 ng of RNA, a library with molecular barcoded alpha/delta and beta/gamma adaptors was made. TCRdb processed the reads anew with MiXCR; each CDR3 protein has one entry. Of over 50,000 distinct CDR3 sequences in the sample, roughly 19% were seen once. CDR3 length equals 16 residues. Trimming removed 1 base from V and 4 bases from J, with 16 bases in between. Germline V gives CDR1 LNHNV, CDR2 YYDKDF (reference sequence). The source of this sequence is a donor at least 40 years old with multiple myeloma. Input material: a population of CD138-negative cells sorted from bone marrow. V and J are TRBV15 and TRBJ1-1, with D perhaps TRBD1 (6 bases). The CDR3 nucleotides are TGTGCCACCAGCAGAGGAGGACAGCCCCGCGCCACTGAAGCTTTCTTT. This sequence encodes CATSRGGQPRATEAFF.